Below, 24 T cell receptor beta chains from the same sample are listed, as sequenced in a study of T cell responses to AZD1222 COVID-19 vaccine. Only in-frame clones appear in the TCRdb table, and some are missing; sequencing was by immunoSEQ multiplex PCR. Of some 79,000 clones detected, over 70% appear once; the ten largest clones hold around 48%. Sequenced material: peripheral blood, taken 28 days after the second AZD1222 dose. The receptors shown here come from an adult who received the AZD1222 COVID-19 vaccine.

The J gene is TRBJ2-3, the V gene TRBV24-1; TRBD2 matches at 8 bases. The length of the CDR3 is 16 residues. Germline lookup yields CDR1 KGHDR and CDR2 SFDVKD. The V gene end was trimmed by 0 bases and the J gene end by 2 bases; junction bases not matched to a gene: 3. In DNA, the CDR3 is TGTGCCACCAGTGATTTGAATAGCGGGATCACAGATACGCAGTATTTT. The encoded protein is CATSDLNSGITDTQYF.

The genes are TRBV28 and TRBJ2-3, with 9 bases matching TRBD2. The CDR3 runs to 13 residues. The V segment lost 8 bases and the J segment 6 bases; nucleotides outside the gene matches: 6. Germline assignment: CDR1 MDHEN and CDR2 SYDVKM. The CDR3 DNA reads as TGTGCCAGCGTAGCGGGAGCATCCGATACGCAGTATTTT. Amino acids: CASVAGASDTQYF. Together with reference TRBV28 and TRBJ2-3, the CDR3 gives the full variable domain: DVKVTQSSRYLVKRTGEKVFLECVQDMDHENMFWYRQDPGLGLRLIYFSYDVKMKEKGDIPEGYSVSREKKERFSLILESASTNQTSMYLCASVAGASDTQYFGPGTRLTVL.

This chain joins TRBV5-6 and TRBJ1-4; D is undetermined. CDR3 length: 13 amino acids. V lost 0 bases, J lost 8 bases, and 8 bases lay in between. The V gene's germline CDR1 is SGHDT and CDR2 YYEEEE. The CDR3 coding sequence is TGTGCCAGCAGCTTGGTAAGCGAAGAAAAACTGTTTTTT. Its protein is CASSLVSEEKLFF. Based on the CDR3 plus reference TRBV5-6 and TRBJ1-4, the full variable domain is DAGVTQSPTHLIKTRGQQVTLRCSPKSGHDTVSWYQQALGQGPQFIFQYYEEEERQRGNFPDRFSGHQFPNYSSELNVNALLLGDSALYLCASSLVSEEKLFFGSGTQLSVL.

This clone was picked up a small number of times. The chain is built from TRBV27 and TRBJ1-4; TRBD1 is a possible D gene (5 bases). Germline V CDR1 and CDR2: MNHEY, SMNVEV (reference sequence). The CDR3 covers 15 residues. Trimming took off 5 bases at V and 8 bases at J, with 18 bases between the two ends. The CDR3: CASSPAGFGEEKLFF. The CDR3 DNA sequence: TGTGCCAGCAGTCCCGCAGGGTTTGGTGAGGAAAAACTGTTTTTT.

This clone occurred a few times. The chain uses TRBV7-2 and TRBJ2-4; D is unclear. V was clipped by 4 bases and J by 0 bases, with 13 bases between them. The CDR3 is 16 amino acids. The germline gives CDR1 SGHTA, CDR2 FQGNSA. The CDR3 bases are TGTGCCAGCAGCTCAGGACCCTCGCTAGCCAAAAACATTCAGTACTTC. Translating gives CASSSGPSLAKNIQYF.

The chain combines TRBV4-3 with TRBJ2-1; 8 bases are shared with TRBD2. Germline V gene sequence: CDR1 LGHNA, CDR2 YSLEER. The CDR3 runs to 18 residues. Trimming took 2 bases from V and 7 from J; bases not matched to a gene: 16. CDR3 region: CASSQTGGVAGGRNEQFF. CDR3 bases: TGCGCCAGCAGCCAAACGGGAGGTGTTGCGGGAGGAAGAAATGAGCAGTTCTTC.

The rearrangement joins TRBV5-1 to TRBJ2-7; the D gene could be TRBD1 or TRBD2 (6 bases each). The V gene's germline CDR1 is SGHRS and CDR2 YFSETQ. Trimming left V 2 bases short and J 1 base short, with 13 bases between. The CDR3 contains 15 residues. The DNA for the CDR3 is TGCGCCAGCAGCTTTGGGGGGCGACGTTCCTACGAGCAGTACTTC. It is translated as CASSFGGRRSYEQYF. The whole variable domain, remainder taken from reference TRBV5-1 and TRBJ2-7, is KAGVTQTPRYLIKTRGQQVTLSCSPISGHRSVSWYQQTPGQGLQFLFEYFSETQRNKGNFPGRFSGRQFSNSRSEMNVSTLELGDSALYLCASSFGGRRSYEQYFGPGTRLTVT.

The gene calls are TRBV7-9 and TRBJ2-7; a possible D gene is TRBD1 (6 bases). V dropped 1 base and J dropped 2 bases, with 12 bases sitting between them. The CDR3 loop spans 15 amino acids. Germline values: CDR1 SEHNR, CDR2 FQNEAQ (reference sequence). CDR3 residues: CASSLGGGFPYEQYF. The CDR3 nucleotides read TGTGCCAGCAGCTTAGGAGGGGGATTCCCCTACGAGCAGTACTTC.

The chain employs TRBV4-2 and TRBJ1-4, with D tentatively TRBD1 (6 bases). V shed 0 bases and J shed 5 bases, with 13 bases lying between them. The CDR3 is 16 residues long. Germline CDR1 is LGHNA and CDR2 is YNFKEQ. CDR3 region: CASSQEGTGSNEKLFF. The CDR3 coding sequence is TGTGCCAGCAGCCAAGAGGGCACAGGGTCAAATGAAAAACTGTTTTTT.

The V and J genes are TRBV19 and TRBJ2-1, with D possibly being TRBD2 (5 bases). The CDR3 contains 17 residues. The germline V gene encodes CDR1 LNHDA and CDR2 SQIVND (reference sequence). Trimming removed 6 bases at V and 0 bases at J, with 18 bases between. CDR3 in amino acids: CASSLFFGVGSYNEQFF. The CDR3 nucleotides are TGTGCCAGTAGCCTCTTTTTCGGGGTGGGCTCCTACAATGAGCAGTTCTTC.

This sequence joins TRBV7-6 and TRBJ1-1; D ambiguous. Germline V gene sequence: CDR1 SGHVS, CDR2 FNYEAQ. The CDR3 has 15 residues. Trimming took 5 bases from V and 1 from J, leaving 14 bases between them. CDR3 nucleotide sequence: TGTGCCAGCAGCCCCCTATTGCAGACGAACACTGAAGCTTTCTTT. Translated, it gives CASSPLLQTNTEAFF.

The rearrangement links TRBV4-2 to TRBJ2-7; 13 bases agree with TRBD2. This CDR3 contains 13 residues. Trimming cost V 4 bases and J 7 bases; bases outside gene matches: 1. CDR1 is LGHNA and CDR2 is YNFKEQ in the germline V gene. Here the CDR3 DNA reads TGTGCCAGCAGCCCACTAGCGGGAGGGGAGCAGTACTTC. Amino acid sequence: CASSPLAGGEQYF.

J is TRBJ1-1 and V is TRBV7-3; D is unresolved. The ends were cut back, 5 bases at V and 6 bases at J, with 13 bases in the middle. This CDR3 has 13 amino acids. Germline V gene lookup returns CDR1 SGHTA and CDR2 FQGTGA. DNA for the CDR3: TGTGCCAGCAGCGAGCAAGGCGACGCTGAAGCTTTCTTT. The encoded protein is CASSEQGDAEAFF.

A note on this clone: An end of the junction differs from the germline gene, which may be a read error. This CDR3 is CASSRKPQGENTEAFF. The CDR3 bases are TGTGCTAGCAGCCGAAAACCACAGGGGGAAAACACTGAAGCTTTCTTT. The chain joins TRBV7-7 to TRBJ1-1; TRBD1 matches at 8 bases. There are 16 residues in the CDR3. Germline CDR1 and CDR2: SSHAT and FNYEAQ (reference sequence).

This chain links TRBV6-5 with TRBJ2-7, with a weak D call TRBD1 (6 bases). The CDR3 is 14 residues long. Deletions cut 2 bases from V and 2 bases from J, with 10 bases between. Germline CDR1 and CDR2: MNHEY and SVGAGI. The CDR3 loop reads CASSYPGVPYEQYF. Here the CDR3 DNA reads TGTGCCAGCAGTTACCCAGGGGTCCCCTACGAGCAGTACTTC.

This clone was observed a handful of times. The chain combines TRBV4-3 with TRBJ2-1, with TRBD2 matching 8 bases. Germline trimming cut 0 bases from V and 5 bases from J; bases unmatched to any gene: 6. CDR1 is LGHNA, CDR2 YSLEER, per germline. This CDR3 has 16 amino acids. In nucleotides, the CDR3 is TGCGCCAGCAGCCAAGATACTAGCGGAGTCGACAATGAGCAGTTCTTC. Translated, it gives CASSQDTSGVDNEQFF.

The CDR3: CSASRLAGGRETQYF. The CDR3 DNA reads TGCAGTGCTAGTCGTCTAGCGGGGGGACGGGAGACCCAGTACTTC. The rearrangement links TRBV20-1 to TRBJ2-5, with 11 positions matching TRBD2. The CDR3 sequence is 15 residues long. Germline V CDR1 and CDR2: DFQATT, SNEGSKA (reference sequence). With 3 bases clipped from V and 5 bases from J, the junction kept 8 bases outside the gene matches.

The genes are TRBV5-6 and TRBJ1-6, with D perhaps matching TRBD1 (5 bases). V shed 1 base and J shed 4 bases, with 21 bases lying between them. The V gene's germline CDR1 is SGHDT and CDR2 YYEEEE. The CDR3 is 19 residues long. The CDR3 coding sequence is TGTGCCAGCAGCTTGCGGGCCGGGGCAGGCGCTCCGTATAATTCACCCCTCCACTTT. Its protein is CASSLRAGAGAPYNSPLHF.

The V call is TRBV28, the J call TRBJ1-1; 7 bases line up with TRBD1. Germline trimming cut 11 bases from V and 5 bases from J; bases unmatched to any gene: 5. CDR1 and CDR2 (germline): MDHEN, SYDVKM. The CDR3 sequence is 11 residues long. In nucleotides, the CDR3 is TGTGCCGGGGGGGGACAGACTGAAGCTTTCTTT. Translation gives CAGGGQTEAFF.

The V and J genes are TRBV11-2 and TRBJ1-1; D not resolved. Germline V gene data show CDR1 as SGHAT and CDR2 as FQNNGV. The ends were cut back, 5 bases at V and 1 base at J, with 14 bases in the middle. This CDR3 contains 15 residues. As DNA, the CDR3 is TGTGCCAGCAGCGCCGAGAAGGCCGCGAACACTGAAGCTTTCTTT. Its protein product is CASSAEKAANTEAFF. Based on the CDR3 plus reference TRBV11-2 and TRBJ1-1, the full variable domain is EAGVAQSPRYKIIEKRQSVAFWCNPISGHATLYWYQQILGQGPKLLIQFQNNGVVDDSQLPKDRFSAERLKGVDSTLKIQPAKLEDSAVYLCASSAEKAANTEAFFGQGTRLTVV.

A note on this clone: Different DNA sequences within this sample yield the same CDR3. The V call is TRBV14, the J call TRBJ1-5; a weak D match, TRBD1 (5 bases). Between the trimmed V and J ends, which lost 1 base and 0 bases, there was a span of 10 bases. The germline V gene has CDR1 SGHDN and CDR2 FVKESK. The CDR3 is 16 residues long. CDR3 region: CASSQGGQGSNQPQHF. The CDR3 nucleotides are TGTGCCAGCAGCCAAGGAGGGCAGGGTAGCAATCAGCCCCAGCATTTT.

This clone came up once. The rearrangement uses TRBV7-9 and TRBJ2-1; no clear D. This CDR3 has 12 residues. V was clipped by 6 bases and J by 7 bases, with 10 bases between them. The germline gives CDR1 SEHNR, CDR2 FQNEAQ (reference sequence). CDR3 sequence: CASRGYTNEQFF. CDR3 DNA sequence: TGTGCCAGCAGGGGCTACACTAATGAGCAGTTCTTC.

The chain has TRBV9 and TRBJ1-1; D call uncertain. The CDR3 is made up of 14 amino acids. V was pared by 4 bases and J by 0 bases, with 10 bases between. Germline-derived CDR1 and CDR2 are SGDLS and YYNGEE. In DNA, the CDR3 is TGTGCCAGCAGCCCACCGACGGTGAACACTGAAGCTTTCTTT. It is translated as CASSPPTVNTEAFF.

J is TRBJ1-6 and V is TRBV7-8; D uncertain. Per the germline V gene, CDR1 is SGHVS and CDR2 is FQNEAQ. Deletions cut 3 bases from V and 8 bases from J, with 11 bases between. The CDR3 length is 14 residues. The CDR3 DNA sequence: TGTGCCAGCAGCTTGAAGGGATTGTATTCACCCCTCCACTTT. Its protein product is CASSLKGLYSPLHF. Combining the CDR3 with reference TRBV7-8 and TRBJ1-6 gives the whole variable domain GAGVSQSPRYKVAKRGQDVALRCDPISGHVSLFWYQQALGQGPEFLTYFQNEAQLDKSGLPSDRFFAERPEGSVSTLKIQRTQQEDSAVYLCASSLKGLYSPLHFGNGTRLTVT.